This T cell receptor beta chain was retrieved from a study of tumor and adjacent non-tumor tissue in lung cancer. A modified ARM-PCR protocol with three rounds of nested PCR amplified TCRbeta. TCRdb recomputed calls from the multiplex PCR reads with MiXCR, one row per CDR3 protein. The table lists some 100,000 distinct CDR3 sequences, approximately 82% of them singletons, with 37% in the top ten. Germline CDR1 and CDR2: MNHEY and SVGEGT. This CDR3 is built from 16 residues. Concerning this clonotype: At one end the junction does not follow the germline gene, possibly because of a read error.

No cell sorting was done before RNA was extracted from the tissue. The rearrangement links TRBV6-2 or TRBV6-3 to TRBJ2-2; 8 positions agree with TRBD2. This TCR was sampled from an older woman with non-small cell lung cancer. The source material was lung tumor tissue. DNA for the CDR3: TGTGCCAGCAGTTACCCCAGCGGGAGCAACGTCGGGGAGTTGTTTTTT. Its translation: CASSYPSGSNVGELFF.